Shown below are 6 T cell receptor beta chains from a single sample sequenced in a study of blood T cell repertoires in COVID-19. Sequencing used immunoSEQ multiplex PCR; TCRdb keeps in-frame clones, though not all of them. The sample has around 250,000 clones, approximately 86% seen once. Sequencing was done on a sample of peripheral blood. The receptors were sampled from a young woman with acute or convalescent COVID-19.

The genes are TRBV27 and TRBJ2-3; TRBD1 agrees at 10 bases. V was clipped by 8 bases and J by 1 base; unmatched bases: 9. This CDR3 contains 16 residues. Germline values: CDR1 MNHEY, CDR2 SMNVEV (reference sequence). CDR3 nucleotides: TGTGCCAGCGTGGTTATCGGGACAGGGGGCACAGATACGCAGTATTTT. This translates into CASVVIGTGGTDTQYF.

This clone was seen just once. The CDR3: CAISTPLGQGEGGEKLFF. The CDR3 DNA sequence: TGTGCCATCAGTACCCCGTTGGGACAGGGGGAGGGTGGTGAAAAACTGTTTTTT. The V and J genes are TRBV10-3 and TRBJ1-4; 11 nucleotides line up with TRBD1. Germline V gene data show CDR1 as ENHRY and CDR2 as SYGVKD. CDR3 length: 18 amino acids. V lost 5 bases to trimming and J lost 7 bases; unmatched junction nucleotides: 15.

The chain links TRBV6-2 or TRBV6-3 to TRBJ2-7; TRBD2 aligns across 12 bases. Germline assignment: CDR1 MNHEY and CDR2 SVGEGT. The CDR3 length is 13 residues. V was pared by 5 bases and J by 6 bases, with 2 bases of the junction left unmatched. The CDR3 sequence is CASSLAGGREQYF. The CDR3 DNA follows: TGTGCCAGCAGTCTAGCGGGAGGGCGCGAGCAGTACTTC.

The count of this clone is one. The rearrangement links TRBV7-9 to TRBJ2-7; 16 nucleotides align to TRBD2. The V and J ends lost 1 base and 7 bases, in that order; junction bases with no gene match: 10. The germline V gene has CDR1 SEHNR and CDR2 FQNEAQ (reference sequence). This CDR3 spans 18 amino acids. For the CDR3, the DNA is TGTGCCAGCAGCTTAGATTGGGGACTAGCGGGAGGGCCCGGGGAGCAGTACTTC. Protein sequence: CASSLDWGLAGGPGEQYF.

This chain joins TRBV7-2 and TRBJ2-7; D is uncertain. CDR3 length: 13 residues. Trimming removed 3 bases at V and 1 base at J, with 7 bases between. The germline gives CDR1 SGHTA, CDR2 FQGNSA. CDR3 protein: CASSFTGSYEQYF. The DNA of the CDR3 is TGTGCCAGCAGCTTTACTGGTTCCTACGAGCAGTACTTC. The whole variable domain, remainder taken from reference TRBV7-2 and TRBJ2-7, is GAGVSQSPSNKVTEKGKDVELRCDPISGHTALYWYRQSLGQGLEFLIYFQGNSAPDKSGLPSDRFSAERTGGSVSTLTIQRTQQEDSAVYLCASSFTGSYEQYFGPGTRLTVT.

The chain joins TRBV7-2 to TRBJ2-7; 11 bases are shared with TRBD2. Looked up from germline, CDR1 is SGHTA and CDR2 is FQGNSA. The CDR3 sequence is 16 residues long. Trimming cost V 4 bases and J 2 bases; bases outside gene matches: 7. Here the CDR3 DNA reads TGTGCCAGCAGCTCTGCTAGACTAGCGGGACCCTACGAGCAGTACTTC. Protein: CASSSARLAGPYEQYF.